These 24 T cell receptor beta chains were all obtained from the same sample, sequenced in a study of regulatory T cells in long-lasting Graves disease. TCR beta libraries were built with iRepertoire HTBI primers and Arm-PCR of CDR3 regions. MiXCR was run by TCRdb on the multiplex PCR reads, yielding one entry per CDR3 protein. The sample records about 620,000 distinct CDR3 sequences, under 20% being singletons. Time point given: newly diagnosed GD, antithyroid drugs for less than 3 months. From PBMCs, RNA was extracted and then used to make the TCR library. The same data also went into a second study, on T cells in Graves' hyperthyroidism and ophthalmopathy.

Sequenced here: peripheral blood mononuclear cells (PBMCs), sampled at new diagnosis, from a patient treated with antithyroid drugs. The receptors here all came from a woman aged 30 to 39 with Graves disease.

This clonotype occurred many times. V is TRBV20-1 and J is TRBJ2-1; TRBD2 matches at 7 bases. CDR3 length equals 14 residues. Looked up from germline, CDR1 is DFQATT and CDR2 is SNEGSKA (reference sequence). J was trimmed by 8 bases and V by 6 bases; bases with no gene match: 13. In DNA, the CDR3 is TGCAGTGCCCCGACCGGCGGGAGTCTAGATGAGCAGTTCTTC. Its translation is CSAPTGGSLDEQFF.

This clonotype has at least ten counts. V usage is TRBV6-1 and J usage is TRBJ2-7; 10 nucleotides match TRBD2. The trim removed 5 bases at V and 7 bases at J, leaving 5 bases unmatched. This CDR3 comprises 13 residues. The germline V gene has CDR1 MNHNS and CDR2 SASEGT. CDR3 nucleotide sequence: TGTGCCAGCAGTCGAGCGGGAGGGCTTGAGCAGTACTTC. Protein product: CASSRAGGLEQYF.

There are a few counts of this clonotype. The chain has TRBV5-4 and TRBJ2-1, with a weak D call TRBD1 (5 bases). Germline V gene lookup returns CDR1 SGHNT and CDR2 YYREEE (reference sequence). The CDR3 has 15 amino acids. Trimming shortened V by 0 bases and J by 2 bases, and 9 bases separated the two germline ends. The CDR3 nucleotides are TGTGCCAGCAGCTTGGCCGTGGACACCTACAATGAGCAGTTCTTC. It codes for CASSLAVDTYNEQFF.

Regarding this clonotype: Since the CDR3 does not end with the conserved phenylalanine or tryptophan, this likely comes from a read error. CDR3 DNA: TGTGCCAGCAGCGCCACAGGGTGGCGCACAGATACGCAGTATTCT. It specifies CASSATGWRTDTQYS. This rearrangement joins TRBV7-9 to TRBJ2-3; a weak D match, TRBD1 (6 bases). Germline assignment: CDR1 SEHNR and CDR2 FQNEAQ (reference sequence). V lost 5 bases and J lost 1, with 13 bases in between. This CDR3 has 15 amino acids.

V usage is TRBV4-1 and J usage is TRBJ2-5, with 7 bases lining up with TRBD2. The end of the DNA fits TRBJ2-1 better, so the J call may be wrong. There are 15 residues in the CDR3. Germline V gene lookup returns CDR1 MGHRA and CDR2 YSYEKL. The DNA of the CDR3 is TGCGCCAGCAGCCATACTAGCGAGGCTTACAATGAGCAGTTCTTC. It is translated as CASSHTSEAYNEQFF.

In its sample, this clonotype was seen many times. The chain uses TRBV6-1 and TRBJ1-4; no clear D. CDR1 and CDR2 (germline): MNHNS, SASEGT. This CDR3 has 14 residues. Deletions cut 5 bases from V and 7 bases from J, with 14 bases between. CDR3 sequence: CASSHRESAEKLFF. The CDR3 DNA follows: TGTGCCAGCAGTCATCGGGAGAGTGCTGAAAAACTGTTTTTT.

This chain uses TRBV19 with TRBJ1-5, with no clear D. V was cut by 2 bases and J by 4 bases, with 6 bases left in between. The germline V gene has CDR1 LNHDA and CDR2 SQIVND (reference sequence). The CDR3 loop spans 13 amino acids. Written as DNA, the CDR3 is TGTGCCAGTAGTATATTTGAGAATCAGCCCCAGCATTTT. Translating gives CASSIFENQPQHF.

This chain connects TRBV19 to TRBJ2-7, with D possibly TRBD1 on 5 matching bases. This CDR3 is 14 amino acids long. CDR1 LNHDA and CDR2 SQIVND come from the germline V gene (reference sequence). With 6 bases removed from V and 6 bases from J, the gap between germline ends came to 18 bases. CDR3 bases: TGTGCCAGTAGCAAACAGGAGTACTTAAGCGAGCAGTACTTC. Translation: CASSKQEYLSEQYF.

This clonotype was picked up many times. The V call is TRBV6-1, the J call TRBJ1-2; possible D gene TRBD1, 6 bases. Trimming pared 5 bases from V and 4 bases from J, leaving 14 bases between. The CDR3 length is 14 residues. The germline gives CDR1 MNHNS, CDR2 SASEGT. The CDR3 DNA is TGTGCCAGCAGTCCAGGGGTTTCATCCTATGGCTACACCTTC. Encoded protein: CASSPGVSSYGYTF.

Of note for this clonotype: Possible read error: a much larger clone is one base away. This chain uses TRBV6-5 with TRBJ1-2; a possible D gene is TRBD1 (6 bases). The V gene's germline CDR1 is MNHEY and CDR2 SVGAGI. The CDR3 is 15 residues long. V was trimmed by 0 bases and J by 3 bases, leaving 11 bases between them. The CDR3 nucleotides read TGTGCCAGCAGTTACTCCTACAGGGCTGACTATGGCTACACCTTC. Its protein is CASSYSYRADYGYTF.

This clonotype was observed at least ten times. V and J are TRBV12-3 or TRBV12-4 and TRBJ2-1; TRBD2 aligns across 7 bases. The CDR3 is 14 amino acids. Germline trimming cut 7 bases from V and 6 bases from J; bases unmatched to any gene: 9. In nucleotides, the CDR3 is TGTGCCAGCACCCTTCAGCGGGGATTCAATGAGCAGTTCTTC. This sequence encodes CASTLQRGFNEQFF.

This clonotype came up a few times. V usage is TRBV6-9 and J usage is TRBJ1-3; no definite D call. Germline V gene data show CDR1 as MNHGY and CDR2 as SVAAGI. This CDR3 spans 15 amino acids. Deletions cut 4 bases from V and 0 bases from J, with 10 bases between. CDR3 bases: TGTGCCAGCAGTTCCACAGCGTTCTCTGGAAACACCATATATTTT. Translation: CASSSTAFSGNTIYF.

This chain links TRBV19 with TRBJ2-7, with D unclear. V was shortened by 3 bases and J by 0 bases, with 12 bases between the two germline ends. Looked up from germline, CDR1 is LNHDA and CDR2 is SQIVND (reference sequence). The CDR3 is made up of 15 amino acids. The CDR3 is CASSMSGPGSYEQYF. The CDR3 nucleotides read TGTGCCAGTAGTATGAGTGGTCCCGGCTCCTACGAGCAGTACTTC.

This clonotype was seen at least ten times. V usage is TRBV7-9 and J usage is TRBJ2-3; tentatively, D is TRBD1 (6 bases). CDR1 SEHNR and CDR2 FQNEAQ come from the germline V gene (reference sequence). The CDR3 is 13 residues long. V was pared by 5 bases and J by 3 bases, with 9 bases between. The CDR3 sequence is CASSAGQTDTQYF. The CDR3 DNA reads TGTGCCAGCAGCGCAGGACAGACAGATACGCAGTATTTT.

The chain recombines TRBV5-1 with TRBJ2-2; 10 nucleotides match TRBD1. Germline CDR1 SGHRS, CDR2 YFSETQ. The CDR3 contains 16 residues. V shed 1 base, J shed 3 bases, and the junction held 3 bases outside the gene matches. CDR3 nucleotide sequence: TGCGCCAGCAGCTTGACCGGGACAGGGGACACCGGGGAGCTGTTTTTT. It yields the protein CASSLTGTGDTGELFF.

The table lists this clonotype with a few counts. This chain links TRBV20-1 with TRBJ2-7; D possibly corresponds to TRBD2 (6 bases). V was trimmed by 8 bases and J by 2 bases, leaving 13 bases between them. The CDR3 has 12 residues. Germline loops: CDR1 DFQATT, CDR2 SNEGSKA (reference sequence). As DNA, the CDR3 is TGCAGTACCATAGCGGAAACCTACGAGCAGTACTTC. Its protein is CSTIAETYEQYF.

This clonotype was counted many times. The CDR3 bases are TGTGCCAGCAGAAGGGACGTCGGCACAGATACGCAGTATTTT. Its protein is CASRRDVGTDTQYF. The chain has TRBV6-2 or TRBV6-3 and TRBJ2-3; perhaps D is TRBD1 or TRBD2 (5 bases each). Trimming stripped 6 bases from V and 1 base from J, with 11 bases between. There are 14 residues in the CDR3. Germline CDR1 and CDR2: MNHEY and SVGEGT.

The chain is built from TRBV24-1 and TRBJ2-4; possible D gene TRBD1, 5 bases. There are 15 residues in the CDR3. The germline V gene has CDR1 KGHDR and CDR2 SFDVKD. The germline V and J ends were trimmed by 0 bases and 6 bases, with 11 bases remaining between them. The CDR3: CATSDLKGLGNIQYF. In DNA form, the CDR3 reads TGTGCCACCAGTGATTTGAAGGGGTTGGGAAACATTCAGTACTTC.

The V gene is TRBV12-3 or TRBV12-4, the J gene TRBJ2-5; TRBD2 matches at 7 bases. The J segment lost 5 bases and the V segment lost 4 bases, leaving 7 bases of the junction unmatched. The CDR3 has 14 amino acids. The CDR3 here is CASSSHDSGETQYF. As DNA, the CDR3 is TGTGCCAGCAGTTCCCATGATAGCGGGGAGACCCAGTACTTC.

The chain couples TRBV7-6 to TRBJ2-1; 9 positions match TRBD2. After removal of 4 bases from V and 3 bases from J, the junction contained 10 bases not matched to a gene. The CDR3 is 17 amino acids. Germline V gene sequence: CDR1 SGHVS, CDR2 FNYEAQ. Here the CDR3 reads CASSSQTGTSFYNEQFF. As DNA, the CDR3 is TGTGCCAGCAGCTCCCAGACTGGGACTAGCTTCTACAATGAGCAGTTCTTC. The complete variable domain, with remaining parts taken from reference TRBV7-6 and TRBJ2-1, reads GAGVSQSPRYKVTKRGQDVALRCDPISGHVSLYWYRQALGQGPEFLTYFNYEAQQDKSGLPNDRFSAERPEGSISTLTIQRTEQRDSAMYRCASSSQTGTSFYNEQFFGPGTRLTVL.

This clonotype was counted a few times. This sequence joins TRBV19 and TRBJ2-2; TRBD2 is a possible D gene (5 bases). In germline, CDR1 is LNHDA, CDR2 SQIVND (reference sequence). V gave up 3 bases and J gave up 5 bases, with 13 bases separating them. The length of the CDR3 is 15 residues. CDR3 protein: CASSIDPGGTGELFF. The CDR3 nucleotides read TGTGCCAGTAGTATCGACCCCGGAGGAACCGGGGAGCTGTTTTTT.

The CDR3 region is CASSLYSSDQPQHF. The CDR3 bases are TGTGCCAGCAGCCTTTACTCATCCGATCAGCCCCAGCATTTT. J is TRBJ1-5 and V is TRBV7-2; D gene uncertain. CDR3 length: 14 amino acids. Per the germline V gene, CDR1 is SGHTA and CDR2 is FQGNSA. Trimming removed 5 bases at V and 5 bases at J, with 13 bases between.

In its sample, this clonotype was seen many times. The chain links TRBV28 to TRBJ1-3; D call uncertain. The CDR3 extends over 13 amino acids. V was clipped by 11 bases and J by 3 bases, with 14 bases between them. Germline values: CDR1 MDHEN, CDR2 SYDVKM. CDR3 protein: CAAEGSNGNTIYF. CDR3 nucleotide sequence: TGTGCCGCCGAAGGGTCGAATGGAAACACCATATATTTT. The full variable domain, with the rest looked up from reference TRBV28 and TRBJ1-3, is DVKVTQSSRYLVKRTGEKVFLECVQDMDHENMFWYRQDPGLGLRLIYFSYDVKMKEKGDIPEGYSVSREKKERFSLILESASTNQTSMYLCAAEGSNGNTIYFGEGSWLTVV.

J is TRBJ1-5 and V is TRBV27, with unresolved D. Germline CDR1 and CDR2: MNHEY and SMNVEV (reference sequence). The CDR3 runs 15 residues. The V end was cut by 5 bases, the J end by 4 bases, with 15 bases between. The CDR3, as DNA: TGTGCCAGCAGTCCAACGGGAGAAGAAAATCAGCCCCAGCATTTT. Translation gives CASSPTGEENQPQHF.